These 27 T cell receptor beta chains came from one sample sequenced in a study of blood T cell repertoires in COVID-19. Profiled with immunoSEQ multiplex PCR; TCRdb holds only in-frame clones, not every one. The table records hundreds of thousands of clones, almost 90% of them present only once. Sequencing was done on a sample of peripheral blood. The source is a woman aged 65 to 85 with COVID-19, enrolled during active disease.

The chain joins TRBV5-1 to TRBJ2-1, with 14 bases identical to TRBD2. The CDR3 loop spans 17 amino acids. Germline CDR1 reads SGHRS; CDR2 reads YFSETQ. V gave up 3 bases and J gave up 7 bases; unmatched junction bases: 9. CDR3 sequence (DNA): TGCGCCAGCAGCTCCGTGACTAGCGGGGGGGCTAAGAATGAGCAGTTCTTC. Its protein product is CASSSVTSGGAKNEQFF.

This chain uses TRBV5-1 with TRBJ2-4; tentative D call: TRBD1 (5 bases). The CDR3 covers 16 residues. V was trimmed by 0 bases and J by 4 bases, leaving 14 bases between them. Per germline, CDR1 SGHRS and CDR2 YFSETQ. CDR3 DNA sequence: TGCGCCAGCAGCTTGGCCACAGGAGTGAGTAAAAACATTCAGTACTTC. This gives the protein CASSLATGVSKNIQYF.

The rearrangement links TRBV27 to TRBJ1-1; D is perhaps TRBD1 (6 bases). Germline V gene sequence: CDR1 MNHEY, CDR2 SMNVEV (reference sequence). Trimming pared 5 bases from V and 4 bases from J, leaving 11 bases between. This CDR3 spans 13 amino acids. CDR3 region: CASSRGTTTEAFF. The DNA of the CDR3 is TGTGCCAGCAGTAGAGGGACAACCACTGAAGCTTTCTTT.

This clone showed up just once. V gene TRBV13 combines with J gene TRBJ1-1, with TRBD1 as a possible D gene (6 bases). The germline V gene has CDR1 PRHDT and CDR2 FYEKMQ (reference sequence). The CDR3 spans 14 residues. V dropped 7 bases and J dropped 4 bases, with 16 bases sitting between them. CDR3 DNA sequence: TGTGCCAGCACCTACCTGGACAGAGGCACTGAAGCTTTCTTT. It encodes CASTYLDRGTEAFF.

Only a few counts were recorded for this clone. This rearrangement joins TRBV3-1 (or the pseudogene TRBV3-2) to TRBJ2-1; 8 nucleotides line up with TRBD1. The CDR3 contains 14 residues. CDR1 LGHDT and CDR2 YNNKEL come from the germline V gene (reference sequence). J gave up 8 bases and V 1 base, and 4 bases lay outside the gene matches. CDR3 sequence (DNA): TGTGCCAGCAGCCAAGGAGACAGGGGCGATGAGCAGTTCTTC. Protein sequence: CASSQGDRGDEQFF.

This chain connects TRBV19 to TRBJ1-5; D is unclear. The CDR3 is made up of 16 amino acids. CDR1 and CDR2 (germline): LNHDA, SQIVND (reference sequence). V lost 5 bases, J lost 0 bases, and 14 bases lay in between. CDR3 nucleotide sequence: TGTGCCAGTAGTTCCGAGGCCTCTGGTAGCAATCAGCCCCAGCATTTT. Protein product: CASSSEASGSNQPQHF.

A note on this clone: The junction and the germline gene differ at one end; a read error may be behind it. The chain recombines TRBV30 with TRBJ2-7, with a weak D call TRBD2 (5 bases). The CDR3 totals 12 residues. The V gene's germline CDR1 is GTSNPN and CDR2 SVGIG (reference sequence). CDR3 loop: CARGTASHEQYF. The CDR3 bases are TGTGCCCGGGGAACAGCCTCCCACGAGCAGTACTTC.

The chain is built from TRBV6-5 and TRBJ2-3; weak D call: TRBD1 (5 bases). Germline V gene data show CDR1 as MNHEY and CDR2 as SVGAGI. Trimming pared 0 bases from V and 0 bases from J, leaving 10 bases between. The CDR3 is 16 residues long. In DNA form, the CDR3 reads TGTGCCAGCAGTTACTCGGACACTTCTAGCACAGATACGCAGTATTTT. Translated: CASSYSDTSSTDTQYF.

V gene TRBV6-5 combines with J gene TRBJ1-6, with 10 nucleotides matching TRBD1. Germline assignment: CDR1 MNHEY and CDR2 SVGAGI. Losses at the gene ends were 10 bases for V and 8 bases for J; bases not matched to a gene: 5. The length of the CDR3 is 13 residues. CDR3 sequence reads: CATTGTGDSPLHF. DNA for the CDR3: TGTGCCACCACAGGGACAGGGGATTCACCCCTCCACTTT.

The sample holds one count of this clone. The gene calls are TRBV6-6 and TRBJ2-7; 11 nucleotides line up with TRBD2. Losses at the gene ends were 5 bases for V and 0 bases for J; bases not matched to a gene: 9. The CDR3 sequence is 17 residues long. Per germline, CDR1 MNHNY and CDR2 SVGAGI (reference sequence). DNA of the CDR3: TGTGCCAGCAGTCCTTATCTTAGCGGGGGGGCCTCCTACGAGCAGTACTTC. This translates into CASSPYLSGGASYEQYF.

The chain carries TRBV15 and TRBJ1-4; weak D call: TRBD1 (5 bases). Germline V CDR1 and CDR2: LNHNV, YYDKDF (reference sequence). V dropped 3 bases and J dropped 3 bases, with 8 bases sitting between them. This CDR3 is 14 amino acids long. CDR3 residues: CATSSWGANEKLFF. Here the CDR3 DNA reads TGTGCCACCAGCAGTTGGGGGGCTAATGAAAAACTGTTTTTT.

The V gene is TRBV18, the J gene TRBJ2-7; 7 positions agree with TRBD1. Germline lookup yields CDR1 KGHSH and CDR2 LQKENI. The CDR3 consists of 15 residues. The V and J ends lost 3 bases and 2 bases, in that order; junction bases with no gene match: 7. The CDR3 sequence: CASSPRGQFPYEQYF. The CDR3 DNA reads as TGTGCCAGCTCACCGAGGGGACAGTTTCCCTACGAGCAGTACTTC.

The CDR3 loop reads CASSLSGVGAGELFF. CDR3 nucleotides: TGTGCCAGCAGCTTAAGTGGTGTCGGAGCCGGGGAGCTGTTTTTT. The chain combines TRBV7-3 with TRBJ2-2; D not resolved. The V gene lost 1 base and the J gene lost 6 bases, with 12 bases spanning the gap. CDR3 length: 15 amino acids. Germline V gives CDR1 SGHTA, CDR2 FQGTGA.

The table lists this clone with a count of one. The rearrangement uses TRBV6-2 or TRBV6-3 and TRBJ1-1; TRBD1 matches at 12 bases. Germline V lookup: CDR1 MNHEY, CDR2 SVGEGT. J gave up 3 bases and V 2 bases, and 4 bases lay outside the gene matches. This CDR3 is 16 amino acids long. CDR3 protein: CASSYLRDRGHTEAFF. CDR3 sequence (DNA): TGTGCCAGCAGTTACCTCCGGGACAGGGGGCACACTGAAGCTTTCTTT.

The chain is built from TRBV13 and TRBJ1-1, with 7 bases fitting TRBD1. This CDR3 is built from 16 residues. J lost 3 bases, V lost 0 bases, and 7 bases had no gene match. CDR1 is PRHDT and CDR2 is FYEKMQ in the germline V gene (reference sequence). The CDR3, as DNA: TGTGCCAGCAGCTTAGGATGGCCAGGGGGTTACACTGAAGCTTTCTTT. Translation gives CASSLGWPGGYTEAFF.

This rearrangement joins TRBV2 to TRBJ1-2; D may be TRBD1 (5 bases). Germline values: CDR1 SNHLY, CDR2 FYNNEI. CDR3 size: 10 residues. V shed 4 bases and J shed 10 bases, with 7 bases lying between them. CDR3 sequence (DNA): TGTGCCAGCAGTGGGACATTCTACACCTTC. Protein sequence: CASSGTFYTF.

This chain's CDR3 is CASSFERGGGYTF. CDR3 nucleotides: TGTGCCAGCAGTTTCGAGAGGGGAGGTGGCTACACCTTC. The rearrangement links TRBV7-3 to TRBJ1-2; perhaps TRBD1 as D (5 bases). The CDR3 length is 13 residues. V was shortened by 6 bases and J by 7 bases, with 15 bases between the two germline ends. Germline V gene lookup returns CDR1 SGHTA and CDR2 FQGTGA.

The CDR3 spells CASTARGGQYF. The CDR3 DNA reads TGTGCCAGCACGGCGAGGGGGGGGCAGTATTTT. The chain combines TRBV12-3 or TRBV12-4 with TRBJ2-3, with D possibly matching TRBD2 (7 bases). V lost 7 bases to trimming and J lost 11 bases, with 13 bases between them. The CDR3 covers 11 residues.

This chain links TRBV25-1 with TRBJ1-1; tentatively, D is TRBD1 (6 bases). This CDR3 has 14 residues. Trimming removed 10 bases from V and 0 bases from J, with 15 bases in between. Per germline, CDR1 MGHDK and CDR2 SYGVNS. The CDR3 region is CATDGGAVNTEAFF. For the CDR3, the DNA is TGTGCCACTGATGGGGGGGCCGTGAACACTGAAGCTTTCTTT. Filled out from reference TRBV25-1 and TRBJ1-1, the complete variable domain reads EADIYQTPRYLVIGTGKKITLECSQTMGHDKMYWYQQDPGMELHLIHYSYGVNSTEKGDLSSESTVSRIRTEHFPLTLESARPSHTSQYLCATDGGAVNTEAFFGQGTRLTVV.

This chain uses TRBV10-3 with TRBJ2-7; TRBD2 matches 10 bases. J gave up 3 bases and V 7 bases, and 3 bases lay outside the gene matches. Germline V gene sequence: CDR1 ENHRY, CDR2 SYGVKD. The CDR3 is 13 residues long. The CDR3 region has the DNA TGTGCCATCAACGAGCGGGGGGGCTACGAGCAGTACTTC. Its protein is CAINERGGYEQYF.

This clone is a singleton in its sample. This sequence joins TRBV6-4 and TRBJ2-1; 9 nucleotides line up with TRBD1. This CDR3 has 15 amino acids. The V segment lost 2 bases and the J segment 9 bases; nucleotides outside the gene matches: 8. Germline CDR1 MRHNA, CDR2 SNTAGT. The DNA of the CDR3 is TGTGCCAGCAGTGACCGCCGGGACAGGGAAGCTGAGCAGTTCTTC. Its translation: CASSDRRDREAEQFF.

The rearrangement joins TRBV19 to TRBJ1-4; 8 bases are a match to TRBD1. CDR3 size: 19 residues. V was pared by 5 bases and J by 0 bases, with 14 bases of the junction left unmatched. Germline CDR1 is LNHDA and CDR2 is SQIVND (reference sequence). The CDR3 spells CASSAWDRFLDPTNEKLFF. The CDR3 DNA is TGTGCCAGTAGTGCCTGGGACAGGTTTTTAGATCCAACTAATGAAAAACTGTTTTTT.

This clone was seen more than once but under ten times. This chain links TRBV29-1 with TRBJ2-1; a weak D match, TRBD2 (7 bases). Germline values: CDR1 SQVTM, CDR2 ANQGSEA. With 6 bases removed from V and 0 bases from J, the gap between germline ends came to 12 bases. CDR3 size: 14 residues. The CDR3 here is CSVGGGGSYNEQFF. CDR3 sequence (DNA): TGCAGCGTCGGGGGAGGGGGCTCCTACAATGAGCAGTTCTTC.

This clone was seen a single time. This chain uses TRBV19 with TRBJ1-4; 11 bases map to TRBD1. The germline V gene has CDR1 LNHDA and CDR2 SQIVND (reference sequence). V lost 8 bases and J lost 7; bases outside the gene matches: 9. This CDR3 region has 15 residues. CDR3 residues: CASAEDRGLREKLFF. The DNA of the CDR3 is TGTGCCAGTGCCGAGGACAGGGGGCTTCGTGAAAAACTGTTTTTT.

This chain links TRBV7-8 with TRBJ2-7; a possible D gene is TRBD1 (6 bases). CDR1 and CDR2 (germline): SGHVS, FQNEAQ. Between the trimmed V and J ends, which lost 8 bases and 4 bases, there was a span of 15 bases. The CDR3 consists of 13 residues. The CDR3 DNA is TGTGCCAGCGGGGGCGAGGTTTTTTACGAGCAGTACTTC. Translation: CASGGEVFYEQYF.

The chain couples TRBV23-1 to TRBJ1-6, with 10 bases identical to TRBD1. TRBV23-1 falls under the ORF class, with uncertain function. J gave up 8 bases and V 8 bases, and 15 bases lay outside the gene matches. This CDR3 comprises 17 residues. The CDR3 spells CASVPTLGTGVYSPLHF. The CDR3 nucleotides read TGCGCCAGCGTACCAACCCTAGGGACAGGGGTGTATTCACCCCTCCACTTT.

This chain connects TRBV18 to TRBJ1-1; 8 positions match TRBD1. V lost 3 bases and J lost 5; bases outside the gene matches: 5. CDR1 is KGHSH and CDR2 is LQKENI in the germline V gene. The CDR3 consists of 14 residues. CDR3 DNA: TGTGCCAGCTCACCTGACAGGGGTTGGACTGAAGCTTTCTTT. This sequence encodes CASSPDRGWTEAFF.